This record concerns one T cell receptor beta chain sequence. Its specificity is not known. Whenever a sample was processed, at least 7 million PBMCs were isolated. It was with a sample-barcoded 5' primer and a J-beta primer mix that a second PCR of roughly 7 to 11 cycles was run. Paired-end reads containing CDR3 totaled no fewer than 3 million for each sample. TCRdb re-called the 5' RACE reads through MiXCR, storing one row per CDR3 protein. The table includes 850,000 or so distinct CDR3 sequences, 29% detected once. The CDR3 sequence is 12 residues long. Germline V gene sequence: CDR1 GTSNPN, CDR2 SVGIG (reference sequence). V lost 3 bases and J lost 8, with 13 bases in between. The data stem from a study of blood T cells in healthy people across ages. General observations from the study: Compared with aged donors, long-lived donors showed fewer expanded clones, suggesting selection. Since the PBMCs were unsorted, naive and antigen-experienced cells could not be conclusively compared.

The V gene is TRBV30, the J gene TRBJ1-2; no clear D gene. The sequencing input was blood. This sequence was found in a woman older than 75 in good health. The CDR3 DNA reads as TGTGCCTGGAGACAACCGGGAGGAGGCTACACCTTC. Translation: CAWRQPGGGYTF.